Given below is one T cell receptor beta chain in context. Its antigen is still unknown. These data come from a study of cytomegalovirus exposure and HLA in healthy donors. Turning to the study itself: Drawn from HLA-typed donors, 65 million to 100 million unique TCRs were held in an early data release. General study results and limits: According to a later analysis, donors in an Asian-associated ancestry cluster reportedly had fewer N-insertions than the approximately 670-donor mean. The study recorded fewer than 200 TCR beta chains that were cytomegalovirus-associated. About 87% or about 30% of the time was how often most TCR beta V segments were productive, according to an earlier analysis.

The V and J ends lost 5 bases and 3 bases respectively, with 12 bases between them. The germline V gene encodes CDR1 SGHRS and CDR2 YFSETQ. This CDR3 has 15 residues. A multiplex PCR was run with 60 Vbeta primers and 13 Jbeta primers. Profiling relied on immunoSEQ multiplex PCR, and the TCRdb table lists in-frame clones only, not all of them. The repertoire holds some 170,000 clones, with about 82% as singletons. The genes are TRBV5-1 and TRBJ1-6; maybe TRBD1 (6 bases). Sample: PBMCs. This sequence was found in a woman in her 30s in good health and CMV-seropositive. This chain's CDR3 is CASRRQGSYNSPLHF. CDR3 coding DNA: TGCGCCAGCAGGCGCCAGGGGAGCTATAATTCACCCCTCCACTTT.